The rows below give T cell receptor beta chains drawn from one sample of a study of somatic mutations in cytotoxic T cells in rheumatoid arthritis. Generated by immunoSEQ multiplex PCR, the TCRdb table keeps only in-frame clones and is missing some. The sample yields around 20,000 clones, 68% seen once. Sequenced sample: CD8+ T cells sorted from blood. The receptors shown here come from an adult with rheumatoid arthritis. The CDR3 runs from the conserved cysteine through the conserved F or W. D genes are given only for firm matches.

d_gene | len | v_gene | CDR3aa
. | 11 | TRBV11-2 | CASGGGLVAFF
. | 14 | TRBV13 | CASSLGDITYEQYF
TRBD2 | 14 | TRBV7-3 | CASSLTGGASEQYF
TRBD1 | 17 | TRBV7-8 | CASSLERGQGGFTEAFF
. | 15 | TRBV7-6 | CASSLAWSSGNTIYF
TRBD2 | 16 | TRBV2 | CASKDLGLAGAYEQYF
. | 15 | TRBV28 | CASTQGYRDGNEQFF
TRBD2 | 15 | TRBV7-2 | CASSPVERGGQEQYF
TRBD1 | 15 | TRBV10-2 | CASSELGQGTYEQYF
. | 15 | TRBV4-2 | CASSQGLEGADTQYF
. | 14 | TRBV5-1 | CASSLVGGYTEAFF